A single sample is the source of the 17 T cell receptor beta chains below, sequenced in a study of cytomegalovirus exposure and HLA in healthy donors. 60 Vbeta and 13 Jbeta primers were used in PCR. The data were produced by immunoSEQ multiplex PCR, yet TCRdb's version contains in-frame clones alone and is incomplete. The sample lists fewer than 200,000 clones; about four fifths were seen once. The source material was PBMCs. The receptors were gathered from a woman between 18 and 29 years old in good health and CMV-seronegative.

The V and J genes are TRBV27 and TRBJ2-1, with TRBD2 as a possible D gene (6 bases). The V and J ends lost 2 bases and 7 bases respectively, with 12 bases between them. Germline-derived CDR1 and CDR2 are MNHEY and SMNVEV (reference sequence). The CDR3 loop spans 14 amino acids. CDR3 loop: CASSLRGRRNEQFF. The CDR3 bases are TGTGCCAGCAGTTTAAGAGGGAGGCGGAATGAGCAGTTCTTC.

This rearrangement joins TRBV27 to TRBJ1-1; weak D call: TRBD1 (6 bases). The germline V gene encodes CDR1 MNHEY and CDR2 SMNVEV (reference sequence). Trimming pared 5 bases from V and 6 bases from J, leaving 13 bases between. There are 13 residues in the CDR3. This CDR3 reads CASSPARGAEAFF. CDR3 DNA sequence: TGTGCCAGCAGTCCAGCCAGGGGCGCTGAAGCTTTCTTT.

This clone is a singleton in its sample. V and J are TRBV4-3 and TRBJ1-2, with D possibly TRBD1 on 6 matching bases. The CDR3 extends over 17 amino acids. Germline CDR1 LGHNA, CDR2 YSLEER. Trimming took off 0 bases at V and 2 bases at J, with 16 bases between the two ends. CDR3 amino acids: CASSQDPGGLTNYGYTF. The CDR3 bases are TGCGCCAGCAGCCAAGATCCGGGGGGCCTCACGAACTATGGCTACACCTTC.

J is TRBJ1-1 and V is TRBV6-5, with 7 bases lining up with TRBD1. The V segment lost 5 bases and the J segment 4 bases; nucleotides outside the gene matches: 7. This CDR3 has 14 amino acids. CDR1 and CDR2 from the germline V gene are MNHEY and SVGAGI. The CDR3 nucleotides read TGTGCCAGCAGTGCCACAGGGGAGGCCACTGAAGCTTTCTTT. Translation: CASSATGEATEAFF.

CDR3 DNA: TGTGCCAGCAGCGAACAGGGGGCGGGGGCCAAAAACATTCAGTACTTC. It yields the protein CASSEQGAGAKNIQYF. The rearrangement links TRBV25-1 to TRBJ2-4; TRBD1 agrees at 9 bases. The V and J ends lost 6 bases and 1 base, in that order; junction bases with no gene match: 7. Germline CDR1 and CDR2: MGHDK and SYGVNS. The CDR3 is 16 residues long.

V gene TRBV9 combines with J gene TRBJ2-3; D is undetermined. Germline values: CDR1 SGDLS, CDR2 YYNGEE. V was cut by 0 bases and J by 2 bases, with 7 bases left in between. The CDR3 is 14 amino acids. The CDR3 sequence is CASSVAYITDTQYF. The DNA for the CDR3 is TGTGCCAGCAGCGTAGCGTATATCACAGATACGCAGTATTTT.

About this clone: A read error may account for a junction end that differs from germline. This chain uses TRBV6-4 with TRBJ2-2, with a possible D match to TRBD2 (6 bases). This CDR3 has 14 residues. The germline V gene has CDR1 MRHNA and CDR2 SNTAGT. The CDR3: CASSPLEVRRGAVF. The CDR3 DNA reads TGTGCCAGCAGTCCCCTCGAAGTGAGGCGGGGAGCTGTTTTT.

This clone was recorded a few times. The CDR3 DNA reads TGTGCCAGCAGGCCCGACTTGAATGAGCAGTTCTTC. Residues: CASRPDLNEQFF. The chain is built from TRBV2 and TRBJ2-1; D not resolved. From germline, CDR1 is SNHLY and CDR2 FYNNEI. The CDR3 length is 12 residues. Trimming pared 6 bases from V and 7 bases from J, leaving 10 bases between.

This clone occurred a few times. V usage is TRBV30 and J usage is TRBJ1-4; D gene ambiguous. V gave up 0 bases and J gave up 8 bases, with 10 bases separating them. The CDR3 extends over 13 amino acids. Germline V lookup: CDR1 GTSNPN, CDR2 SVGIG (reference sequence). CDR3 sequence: CAWSVLRGEKLFF. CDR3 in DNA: TGTGCCTGGAGTGTACTTCGAGGAGAAAAACTGTTTTTT.

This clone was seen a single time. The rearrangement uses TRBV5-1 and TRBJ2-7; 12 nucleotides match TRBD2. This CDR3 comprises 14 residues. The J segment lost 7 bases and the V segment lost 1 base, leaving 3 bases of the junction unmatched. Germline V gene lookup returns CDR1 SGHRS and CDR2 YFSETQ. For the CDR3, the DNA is TGCGCCAGCAGCTTGCTAGCGGGAGGGCAAGAGCAGTACGTC. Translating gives CASSLLAGGQEQYV.

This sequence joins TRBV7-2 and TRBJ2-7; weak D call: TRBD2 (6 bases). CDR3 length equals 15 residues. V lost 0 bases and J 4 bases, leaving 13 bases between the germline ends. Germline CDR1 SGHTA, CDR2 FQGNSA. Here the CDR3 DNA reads TGTGCCAGCAGCTTAGCGCGGGGCCCTCAGTACGAGCAGTACTTC. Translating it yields CASSLARGPQYEQYF.

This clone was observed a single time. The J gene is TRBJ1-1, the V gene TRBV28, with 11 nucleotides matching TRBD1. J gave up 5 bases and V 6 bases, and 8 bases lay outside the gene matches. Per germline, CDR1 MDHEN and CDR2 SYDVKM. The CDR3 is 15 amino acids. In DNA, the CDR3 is TGTGCCAGCAGCCTAGGGACAGGGGGAGGGACTGAAGCTTTCTTT. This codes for CASSLGTGGGTEAFF. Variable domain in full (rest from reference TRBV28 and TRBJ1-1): DVKVTQSSRYLVKRTGEKVFLECVQDMDHENMFWYRQDPGLGLRLIYFSYDVKMKEKGDIPEGYSVSREKKERFSLILESASTNQTSMYLCASSLGTGGGTEAFFGQGTRLTVV.

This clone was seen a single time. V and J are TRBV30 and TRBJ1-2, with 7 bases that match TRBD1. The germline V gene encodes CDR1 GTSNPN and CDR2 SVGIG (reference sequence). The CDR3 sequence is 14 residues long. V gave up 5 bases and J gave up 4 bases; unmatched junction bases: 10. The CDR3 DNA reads TGTGCCTGGCAAGACCAGGGGGGTCCCTATGGCTACACCTTC. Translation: CAWQDQGGPYGYTF.

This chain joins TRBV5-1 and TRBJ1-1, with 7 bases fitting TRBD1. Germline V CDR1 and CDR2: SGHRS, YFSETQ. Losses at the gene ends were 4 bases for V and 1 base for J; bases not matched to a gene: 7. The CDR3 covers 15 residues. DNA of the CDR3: TGCGCCAGCAGCCTGTCTGGACAGGCGAACACTGAAGCTTTCTTT. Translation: CASSLSGQANTEAFF.

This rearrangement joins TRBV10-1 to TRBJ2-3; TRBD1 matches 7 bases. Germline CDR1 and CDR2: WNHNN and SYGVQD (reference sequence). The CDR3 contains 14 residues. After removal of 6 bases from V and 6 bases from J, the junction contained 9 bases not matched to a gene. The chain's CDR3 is CASRGDSDSDTQYF. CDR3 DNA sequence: TGCGCCAGCAGGGGGGACAGTGACTCTGATACGCAGTATTTT.

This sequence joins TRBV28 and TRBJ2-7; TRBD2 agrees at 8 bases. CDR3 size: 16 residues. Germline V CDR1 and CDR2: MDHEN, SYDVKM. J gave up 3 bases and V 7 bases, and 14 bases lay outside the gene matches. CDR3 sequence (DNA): TGTGCCAGCACCTCTGCGGGGGGAGGCGGACACTACGAGCAGTACTTC. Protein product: CASTSAGGGGHYEQYF.

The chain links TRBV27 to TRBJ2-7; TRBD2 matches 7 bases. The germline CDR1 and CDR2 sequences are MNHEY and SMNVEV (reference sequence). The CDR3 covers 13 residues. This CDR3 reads CAAGPSGSYEQYF. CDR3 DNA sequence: TGTGCGGCAGGGCCTAGCGGTTCCTACGAGCAGTACTTC.